Included here is one TCR beta chain sequence, with context. Its antigen is unidentified. This sample was taken from a study of beta chain features in type 1 diabetes. Study details: Patients did not differ from healthy donors in age, gender or cell yield. Study-wide points: Shorter TCRB CDR3s, moderately but significantly so, were found in Type 1 diabetes patients in all four CD4+ subsets.

As every portion of the isolated RNA was reverse transcribed, the sequencing read expressed TCRB transcripts. Assay: immunoSEQ multiplex PCR; the TCRdb copy retains only in-frame clones and omits some. The repertoire has fewer than 450,000 clones, roughly 12% of them found once; the top ten carry about 0.015%. The sequence was collected from a woman between 18 and 30 years old with type 1 diabetes. Specimen: naive CD4+ T cells from blood.

The CDR3 region has the DNA TGTGCCAGCAGCGTAGAACTAGCGGGACCCACAGATACGCAGTATTTT. Its protein product is CASSVELAGPTDTQYF. The rearrangement links TRBV9 to TRBJ2-3; 10 bases map to TRBD2. J was trimmed by 2 bases and V by 0 bases; bases with no gene match: 3. The CDR3 covers 16 residues. The germline V gene encodes CDR1 SGDLS and CDR2 YYNGEE.